Sequencing of this TCR beta chain was carried out in a study of CD8+ T cells in alopecia areata. Deletions cut 2 bases from V and 2 bases from J, with 13 bases between. The CDR3 is 15 amino acids. Germline V lookup: CDR1 SGHTA, CDR2 FQGNSA. RNA extraction was followed by reverse transcription into cDNA, which acted as the sequencing template. The table came from immunoSEQ multiplex PCR; TCRdb's copy has only in-frame clones and leaves some out. The table shows tens of thousands of clones, with roughly 50% occurring only once. The sample's treatment: oral pan-JAK inhibitor, 5-10 mg twice daily. This sequence was found in a human donor with alopecia areata. The V gene is TRBV7-2, the J gene TRBJ2-7, with D perhaps TRBD1 (6 bases). The sequencing here drew on CD8+ T cells sorted from blood, taken at approximately week 36, from a patient treated with tofacitinib. CDR3 sequence reads: CASSLRGTGPYEQYF. For the CDR3, the DNA is TGTGCCAGCAGCTTAAGGGGGACGGGGCCCTACGAGCAGTACTTC.